This is a list of T cell receptor beta chains from one sample in a study of blood T cell repertoires in COVID-19. Clones were read by immunoSEQ multiplex PCR, and TCRdb kept only the in-frame ones, dropping some. The table shows 200,000 to 300,000 clones, with 65% to 85% occurring only once. The sequencing sample was made of peripheral blood. The receptors originated from a middle-aged woman who had recovered from COVID-19. The CDR3 runs from the conserved cysteine through the conserved F or W. D genes are given only for firm matches. Clone size, where shown, is once, few, many, or a class for clones that have expanded.

d_call: TRBD1; v_call: TRBV5-1; clone_size: .; j_call: TRBJ2-6; cdr3_aa: CASSSTGHGANVLTF; cdr3_nt: TGCGCCAGCAGCTCGACAGGGCATGGGGCCAACGTCCTGACTTTC
d_call: TRBD1; v_call: TRBV29-1; clone_size: once; j_call: TRBJ2-7; cdr3_aa: CSASPGQGVDEQYF; cdr3_nt: TGCAGCGCTAGCCCGGGACAGGGGGTCGACGAGCAGTACTTC
d_call: .; v_call: TRBV15; clone_size: .; j_call: TRBJ1-5; cdr3_aa: CATSRGGGSNQPQHF; cdr3_nt: TGTGCCACCAGCAGAGGAGGTGGAAGCAATCAGCCCCAGCATTTT
d_call: TRBD1; v_call: TRBV29-1; clone_size: few; j_call: TRBJ1-1; cdr3_aa: CSVERDRTNTEAFF; cdr3_nt: TGCAGCGTTGAAAGGGACAGGACAAACACTGAAGCTTTCTTT
d_call: TRBD2; v_call: TRBV28; clone_size: .; j_call: TRBJ2-3; cdr3_aa: CASSKRGGLTDTQYF; cdr3_nt: TGTGCCAGCAGTAAGCGGGGGGGCCTCACAGATACGCAGTATTTT
d_call: TRBD1; v_call: TRBV28; clone_size: once; j_call: TRBJ2-3; cdr3_aa: CASSLGQGVSDTQYF; cdr3_nt: TGTGCCAGCAGTTTGGGACAGGGGGTTTCGGATACGCAGTATTTT
d_call: .; v_call: TRBV18; clone_size: .; j_call: TRBJ1-1; cdr3_aa: CASLGQRNTEAFF; cdr3_nt: TGTGCCAGTTTAGGACAGAGGAACACTGAAGCTTTCTTT
d_call: .; v_call: TRBV2; clone_size: .; j_call: TRBJ1-5; cdr3_aa: CAGAGNSNQPQHF; cdr3_nt: TGTGCCGGCGCGGGGAATAGCAATCAGCCCCAGCATTTT
d_call: .; v_call: TRBV6-6; clone_size: .; j_call: TRBJ2-3; cdr3_aa: CASSIGAGTDTQYF; cdr3_nt: TGTGCCAGCTCAATCGGTGCCGGCACAGATACGCAGTATTTT
d_call: .; v_call: TRBV6-5; clone_size: .; j_call: TRBJ2-1; cdr3_aa: CASSYSTGTYNEQFF; cdr3_nt: TGTGCCAGCAGTTACTCTACCGGGACCTACAATGAGCAGTTCTTC
d_call: TRBD1; v_call: TRBV29-1; clone_size: .; j_call: TRBJ1-2; cdr3_aa: CSVEARDRGEKVHGYTF; cdr3_nt: TGCAGCGTTGAGGCACGGGACAGGGGGGAGAAGGTGCATGGCTACACCTTC
d_call: .; v_call: TRBV30; clone_size: .; j_call: TRBJ1-6; cdr3_aa: CAWRQGTSPLHF; cdr3_nt: TGTGCCTGGAGGCAGGGCACTTCACCCCTCCACTTT
d_call: TRBD1; v_call: TRBV27; clone_size: .; j_call: TRBJ1-4; cdr3_aa: CASSLNRGGEKLFF; cdr3_nt: TGTGCCAGCAGTTTAAACAGGGGAGGTGAAAAACTGTTTTTT
d_call: .; v_call: TRBV4-2; clone_size: .; j_call: TRBJ2-1; cdr3_aa: CASSRVGGGSFSYNEQFF; cdr3_nt: TGTGCCAGCAGCCGAGTAGGTGGGGGGTCCTTCTCCTACAATGAGCAGTTCTTC
d_call: .; v_call: TRBV5-1; clone_size: .; j_call: TRBJ2-6; cdr3_aa: CASGDFGGANVLTF; cdr3_nt: TGCGCCAGCGGGGACTTTGGAGGGGCCAACGTCCTGACTTTC
d_call: .; v_call: TRBV5-1; clone_size: .; j_call: TRBJ2-7; cdr3_aa: CASSLSPRTREAYEQYF; cdr3_nt: TGCGCCAGCAGCTTATCGCCTAGGACAAGAGAAGCCTACGAGCAGTACTTC
d_call: TRBD2; v_call: TRBV12-5; clone_size: .; j_call: TRBJ2-2; cdr3_aa: CASGLGAGGAGELFF; cdr3_nt: TGTGCTAGTGGTTTGGGAGCGGGGGGTGCGGGGGAGCTGTTTTTT
d_call: .; v_call: TRBV28; clone_size: .; j_call: TRBJ1-4; cdr3_aa: CASSQGRTGLFF; cdr3_nt: TGTGCCAGCAGTCAAGGAAGGACTGGACTGTTTTTT
d_call: TRBD1; v_call: TRBV4-1; clone_size: .; j_call: TRBJ2-5; cdr3_aa: CASSPGTGHMETQYF; cdr3_nt: TGCGCCAGCAGTCCCGGGACAGGCCATATGGAGACCCAGTACTTC
d_call: .; v_call: TRBV15; clone_size: .; j_call: TRBJ2-2; cdr3_aa: CATSRDYGGTNTGELFF; cdr3_nt: TGTGCCACCAGCAGAGATTATGGGGGGACGAACACCGGGGAGCTGTTTTTT
d_call: .; v_call: TRBV2; clone_size: .; j_call: TRBJ2-3; cdr3_aa: CASRVGFGADGKYSQYF; cdr3_nt: TGTGCCAGCAGAGTGGGGTTTGGTGCCGACGGGAAATACTCGCAGTATTTT
d_call: .; v_call: TRBV7-6; clone_size: few; j_call: TRBJ1-5; cdr3_aa: CASSPQAGSDQPQHF; cdr3_nt: TGTGCCAGCAGCCCCCAGGCAGGAAGTGATCAGCCCCAGCATTTT
d_call: .; v_call: TRBV3-1/TRBV3-2; clone_size: .; j_call: TRBJ1-1; cdr3_aa: CASSQGRIEAFF; cdr3_nt: TGTGCCAGCAGCCAAGGCAGGATAGAAGCTTTCTTT
d_call: .; v_call: TRBV3-1/TRBV3-2; clone_size: .; j_call: TRBJ2-3; cdr3_aa: CASSQDSGDTQYF; cdr3_nt: TGTGCCAGCAGCCAAGATTCCGGAGATACGCAGTATTTT
d_call: TRBD2; v_call: TRBV3-1/TRBV3-2; clone_size: .; j_call: TRBJ2-1; cdr3_aa: CASSPLAGGPNEQFF; cdr3_nt: TGTGCCAGCAGCCCACTAGCGGGGGGTCCGAATGAGCAGTTCTTC
d_call: TRBD1; v_call: TRBV9; clone_size: .; j_call: TRBJ2-7; cdr3_aa: CASGQGLAYEQYF; cdr3_nt: TGTGCCAGTGGACAGGGCTTAGCCTACGAGCAGTACTTC
d_call: .; v_call: TRBV6-5; clone_size: .; j_call: TRBJ2-3; cdr3_aa: CASKGVGYTDTQYF; cdr3_nt: TGTGCCAGCAAGGGGGTAGGATACACAGATACGCAGTATTTT
d_call: TRBD1; v_call: TRBV10-3; clone_size: .; j_call: TRBJ1-5; cdr3_aa: CAISDTRTGLSQPQHF; cdr3_nt: TGTGCCATCAGTGACACGAGGACAGGTTTGAGTCAGCCCCAGCATTTT
d_call: TRBD1; v_call: TRBV2; clone_size: .; j_call: TRBJ1-5; cdr3_aa: CASTKIDRQGDGYQPQHF; cdr3_nt: TGTGCCAGCACCAAAATTGACCGACAGGGTGACGGGTATCAGCCCCAGCATTTT
d_call: .; v_call: TRBV5-4; clone_size: once; j_call: TRBJ2-5; cdr3_aa: CASSYYLQETQYF; cdr3_nt: TGTGCCAGCAGCTACTACCTACAAGAGACCCAGTACTTC
d_call: .; v_call: TRBV28; clone_size: .; j_call: TRBJ1-2; cdr3_aa: CASSFIDSFNYGYTF; cdr3_nt: TGTGCCAGCAGTTTTATCGACAGTTTTAACTATGGCTACACCTTC